The 27 T cell receptor beta chains given below trace back to one sample, sequenced in a study of cytomegalovirus exposure and HLA in healthy donors. PCR involved 60 Vbeta and 13 Jbeta primers. Sequencing used immunoSEQ multiplex PCR; TCRdb keeps in-frame clones, though not all of them. The sample holds under 150,000 clones, 67% seen once. Sequencing used PBMCs. The receptors stem from a man younger than 35 in good health and CMV-seropositive.

The chain couples TRBV5-4 to TRBJ2-1; 9 positions agree with TRBD1. V lost 4 bases and J lost 7; bases outside the gene matches: 6. CDR3 size: 14 residues. Germline V gives CDR1 SGHNT, CDR2 YYREEE (reference sequence). The CDR3 spells CASSPPTGGNEQFF. In DNA form, the CDR3 reads TGTGCCAGCAGCCCGCCGACAGGGGGAAATGAGCAGTTCTTC.

The gene calls are TRBV25-1 and TRBJ2-1; possible D gene TRBD2, 7 bases. Trimming took 8 bases from V and 6 from J, leaving 20 bases between them. CDR1 MGHDK and CDR2 SYGVNS come from the germline V gene. The CDR3 is 15 residues long. CDR3 sequence (DNA): TGTGCCAGCTCTTACGGCGGGGGCGCCGGCAATGAGCAGTTCTTC. Translated: CASSYGGGAGNEQFF. Combining the CDR3 with reference TRBV25-1 and TRBJ2-1 gives the whole variable domain EADIYQTPRYLVIGTGKKITLECSQTMGHDKMYWYQQDPGMELHLIHYSYGVNSTEKGDLSSESTVSRIRTEHFPLTLESARPSHTSQYLCASSYGGGAGNEQFFGPGTRLTVL.

This rearrangement joins TRBV4-2 to TRBJ1-1; D not certain. Germline V CDR1 and CDR2: LGHNA, YNFKEQ. V lost 0 bases, J lost 10 bases, and 9 bases lay in between. CDR3 length: 12 amino acids. The chain's CDR3 is CASSQDGATAFF. As DNA, the CDR3 is TGTGCCAGCAGCCAAGATGGAGCGACAGCTTTCTTT.

This clone turned up a few times. The CDR3 coding sequence is TGCAGCGTTGTATGGGGCCGTCGACCTGTCGACGAGCAGTACTTC. This encodes CSVVWGRRPVDEQYF. The chain carries TRBV29-1 and TRBJ2-7; the D gene is possibly TRBD1 (5 bases). The CDR3 covers 15 residues. V was pared by 4 bases and J by 5 bases, with 21 bases between. In germline, CDR1 is SQVTM, CDR2 ANQGSEA.

V is TRBV28 and J is TRBJ1-5, with a possible D match to TRBD1 (6 bases). Trimming stripped 10 bases from V and 2 bases from J, with 18 bases between. Germline CDR1 is MDHEN and CDR2 is SYDVKM. This CDR3 contains 15 residues. The CDR3 protein is CATTRRGRGNQPQHF. The DNA for the CDR3 is TGTGCCACCACACGCAGGGGACGGGGCAATCAGCCCCAGCATTTT.

This clone was seen more than once but under ten times. The chain carries TRBV7-7 and TRBJ2-5, with TRBD1 matching 7 bases. Germline V lookup: CDR1 SSHAT, CDR2 FNYEAQ (reference sequence). The CDR3 is made up of 15 amino acids. The V and J ends lost 2 bases and 5 bases, in that order; junction bases with no gene match: 8. The CDR3 sequence: CASSLQGQRSETQYF. The DNA of the CDR3 is TGTGCCAGCAGCTTACAGGGACAGAGAAGTGAGACCCAGTACTTC.

This clone was observed a few times. The V call is TRBV2, the J call TRBJ1-5, with 9 bases lining up with TRBD1. Germline lookup yields CDR1 SNHLY and CDR2 FYNNEI. This CDR3 is 12 amino acids long. Trimming cost V 11 bases and J 6 bases; bases outside gene matches: 5. The CDR3 nucleotides are TGTGCCGGGGGACAGGGCCCTCAGCCCCAGCATTTT. It encodes CAGGQGPQPQHF.

V gene TRBV19 combines with J gene TRBJ2-1, with 13 bases aligning to TRBD2. Germline V gene sequence: CDR1 LNHDA, CDR2 SQIVND (reference sequence). CDR3 length equals 19 residues. Trimming cost V 5 bases and J 9 bases; bases outside gene matches: 19. The DNA for the CDR3 is TGTGCCAGTAGTCCACGTACTAGCGGGGGGGCCGGGTCCTCGGGTGAGCAGTTCTTC. This encodes CASSPRTSGGAGSSGEQFF.

The chain links TRBV11-3 to TRBJ2-7; 8 bases match TRBD2. V lost 1 base, J lost 0 bases, and 2 bases stayed unmatched. Per germline, CDR1 SGHNT and CDR2 YENEEA. The CDR3 spans 15 residues. CDR3 residues: CASSLVGGDSYEQYV. CDR3 bases: TGTGCCAGCAGCTTAGTCGGGGGGGACTCCTACGAGCAGTACGTC.

The sample holds one count of this clone. The rearrangement links TRBV7-2 to TRBJ1-6; D ambiguous. CDR3 length: 14 residues. V lost 1 base to trimming and J lost 9 bases, with 10 bases between them. Germline V CDR1 and CDR2: SGHTA, FQGNSA. CDR3 bases: TGTGCCAGCAGCTTAGTCGGCCGAGGTTCACCCCTCCACTTT. This sequence encodes CASSLVGRGSPLHF.

The CDR3 sequence: CASSRTGTGGYEQYF. CDR3 in DNA: TGTGCCAGTAGTAGAACGGGGACAGGGGGATACGAGCAGTACTTC. The chain is built from TRBV19 and TRBJ2-7, with 11 bases fitting TRBD1. Losses at the gene ends were 4 bases for V and 4 bases for J; bases not matched to a gene: 6. The CDR3 loop spans 15 amino acids. CDR1 and CDR2 from the germline V gene are LNHDA and SQIVND (reference sequence).

The rearrangement links TRBV28 to TRBJ1-2; 7 nucleotides match TRBD1. V shed 2 bases and J 7 bases; nucleotides not matched to a gene: 4. This CDR3 spans 13 amino acids. Germline assignment: CDR1 MDHEN and CDR2 SYDVKM. CDR3 coding DNA: TGTGCCAGCAGTTTACGAGGGGGCTCTGGCTACACCTTC. It specifies CASSLRGGSGYTF.

The chain has TRBV18 and TRBJ2-7, with D perhaps matching TRBD2 (7 bases). The germline gives CDR1 KGHSH, CDR2 LQKENI. V was cut by 2 bases and J by 0 bases, with 20 bases left in between. The CDR3 covers 18 residues. DNA of the CDR3: TGTGCCAGCTCACCAAAGGGGGGGGAGGTGGTCCGCTCCTACGAGCAGTACGTC. Its translation: CASSPKGGEVVRSYEQYV.

This clone was detected a few times. The J gene is TRBJ2-1, the V gene TRBV7-3; a weak D match, TRBD1 (5 bases). The CDR3 is 13 residues long. V gave up 6 bases and J gave up 8 bases, with 14 bases separating them. Germline V gene data show CDR1 as SGHTA and CDR2 as FQGTGA. CDR3 nucleotides: TGTGCCAGCAGTTACGACAGAGTCGATGAGCAGTTCTTC. This codes for CASSYDRVDEQFF.

The chain carries TRBV6-1 and TRBJ2-5; 9 nucleotides match TRBD2. Looked up from germline, CDR1 is MNHNS and CDR2 is SASEGT. Trimming took 4 bases from V and 5 from J; bases not matched to a gene: 11. This CDR3 is 16 amino acids long. This CDR3 is CASSGLARGGSETQYF. CDR3 sequence (DNA): TGTGCCAGCAGTGGTCTGGCGCGGGGGGGCTCGGAGACCCAGTACTTC.

The chain joins TRBV18 to TRBJ2-7, with a tentative D call TRBD1 (6 bases). The germline CDR1 and CDR2 sequences are KGHSH and LQKENI. With 3 bases removed from V and 0 bases from J, the gap between germline ends came to 21 bases. CDR3 size: 18 residues. Here the CDR3 DNA reads TGTGCCAGCTCACCGAGGGCCCCGGTGCCGGGACACTCCTACGAGCAGTACTTC. Encoded protein: CASSPRAPVPGHSYEQYF.

The J gene is TRBJ1-1, the V gene TRBV6-1, with 8 nucleotides matching TRBD1. CDR1 and CDR2 from the germline V gene are MNHNS and SASEGT. The CDR3 has 15 amino acids. The junction had 7 bases not matched to a gene; V was cut back by 6 bases and J by 1 base. The CDR3 region has the DNA TGTGCCAGCAGGCTTTACAGGGGGTCGAACACTGAAGCTTTCTTT. It specifies CASRLYRGSNTEAFF.

This chain links TRBV5-1 with TRBJ1-6; no clear D. V dropped 0 bases and J dropped 0 bases, with 7 bases sitting between them. Germline CDR1 and CDR2: SGHRS and YFSETQ. The CDR3 is made up of 16 amino acids. Written as DNA, the CDR3 is TGCGCCAGCAGCTTGGAAGGGAGCTCCTATAATTCACCCCTCCACTTT. Translating it yields CASSLEGSSYNSPLHF.

The V call is TRBV6-1, the J call TRBJ1-5; the D is unclear. V gave up 7 bases and J gave up 0 bases, with 7 bases separating them. The CDR3 covers 13 residues. Germline CDR1 and CDR2: MNHNS and SASEGT. Written as DNA, the CDR3 is TGTGCCAGCACCCCAGATAGCAATCAGCCCCAGCATTTT. It specifies CASTPDSNQPQHF.

The chain employs TRBV15 and TRBJ2-5; TRBD2 is a possible D gene (6 bases). There are 14 residues in the CDR3. The V end lost 2 bases, the J end lost 1 base, and 8 bases lay between the germline ends. CDR1 is LNHNV, CDR2 YYDKDF, per germline (reference sequence). CDR3: CATSRQGLQETQYF. CDR3 DNA sequence: TGTGCCACCAGCAGACAGGGACTCCAAGAGACCCAGTACTTC.

The V call is TRBV4-1, the J call TRBJ1-6, with D perhaps TRBD1 (5 bases). V lost 2 bases and J 6 bases, leaving 11 bases between the germline ends. Germline CDR1 MGHRA, CDR2 YSYEKL. CDR3 size: 15 residues. CDR3: CASSQMWDSNSPLHF. The CDR3 DNA reads as TGCGCCAGCAGCCAAATGTGGGACTCTAATTCACCCCTCCACTTT.

The sample holds a few counts of this clone. This sequence joins TRBV19 and TRBJ2-7; the match to TRBD1 covers 7 bases. The CDR3 has 18 residues. V trimming: 0 bases; J trimming: 4 bases; junction bases outside the gene matches: 15. CDR1 and CDR2 from the germline V gene are LNHDA and SQIVND (reference sequence). The CDR3 spells CASSIDGASWDSYYEQYF. The CDR3 DNA follows: TGTGCCAGTAGTATAGACGGGGCAAGCTGGGACAGTTATTACGAGCAGTACTTC.

CDR3 in amino acids: CASSLVAGGSYNEQFF. The CDR3 DNA reads TGTGCCAGCAGCTTGGTAGCGGGGGGCTCCTACAATGAGCAGTTCTTC. The chain recombines TRBV5-6 with TRBJ2-1; TRBD2 matches 10 bases. V shed 0 bases, J shed 0 bases, and the junction held 0 bases outside the gene matches. Germline V lookup: CDR1 SGHDT, CDR2 YYEEEE. The CDR3 totals 16 residues.

In nucleotides, the CDR3 is TGCGCCAGCAGCCCGGACAGGGACCTATACGAGCAGTACTTC. It encodes CASSPDRDLYEQYF. The chain couples TRBV5-1 to TRBJ2-7; 8 bases line up with TRBD1. The germline CDR1 and CDR2 sequences are SGHRS and YFSETQ. With 4 bases clipped from V and 4 bases from J, the junction kept 7 bases outside the gene matches. CDR3 length equals 14 residues.

The chain links TRBV2 to TRBJ1-2, with D perhaps matching TRBD1 (5 bases). Trimming left V 11 bases short and J 3 bases short, with 28 bases between. Germline CDR1 and CDR2: SNHLY and FYNNEI. The length of the CDR3 is 17 residues. The CDR3 DNA reads TGTGCCGGTACACTCGACATGGTGGAGGGGTTTGACTATGGCTACACCTTC. Its protein is CAGTLDMVEGFDYGYTF.

The chain uses TRBV6-5 and TRBJ1-3, with D possibly TRBD1 on 6 matching bases. V was pared by 10 bases and J by 0 bases, with 10 bases between. The germline V gene has CDR1 MNHEY and CDR2 SVGAGI. This CDR3 contains 13 residues. In DNA, the CDR3 is TGTGCCACCTACAGGGTCTCTGGAAACACCATATATTTT. This encodes CATYRVSGNTIYF.

This clone was counted between two and nine times. This sequence joins TRBV6-5 and TRBJ1-3; D gene unclear. CDR1 is MNHEY and CDR2 is SVGAGI in the germline V gene. Trimming left V 3 bases short and J 2 bases short, with 14 bases between. The CDR3 totals 16 residues. The CDR3 coding sequence is TGTGCCAGCAGTTATTCCCAGGCAGCCCCTGGAAACACCATATATTTT. It is translated as CASSYSQAAPGNTIYF.